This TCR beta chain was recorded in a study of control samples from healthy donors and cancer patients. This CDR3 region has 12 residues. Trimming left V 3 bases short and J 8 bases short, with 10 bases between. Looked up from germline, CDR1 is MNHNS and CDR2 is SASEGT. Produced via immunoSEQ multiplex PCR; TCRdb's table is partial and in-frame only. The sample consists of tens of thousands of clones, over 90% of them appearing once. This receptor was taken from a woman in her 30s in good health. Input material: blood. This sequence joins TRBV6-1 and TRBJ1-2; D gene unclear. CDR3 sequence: CASSEVGGGYTF. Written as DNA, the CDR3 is TGTGCCAGCAGTGAGGTGGGCGGGGGCTACACCTTC.